This entry lists 27 T cell receptor beta chains sequenced from one sample in a study of blood T cell repertoires in COVID-19. Assay used: immunoSEQ multiplex PCR; TCRdb lists only in-frame clones, some missing. The table lists 150,000 to 200,000 clones, around 80% of them singletons. Sequencing used peripheral blood. These receptors were obtained from a woman of 80 years or more with acute or convalescent COVID-19.

DNA of the CDR3: TGTGCCAGCAGTTTATTTACCCAGGTCGGAAAAGAGACCCAGTACTTC. Residues: CASSLFTQVGKETQYF. The rearrangement uses TRBV28 and TRBJ2-5; D remains unclear. Germline-derived CDR1 and CDR2 are MDHEN and SYDVKM. The V end lost 1 base, the J end lost 3 bases, and 15 bases lay between the germline ends. This CDR3 is 16 amino acids long.

CDR3 coding DNA: TGTGCCAGCAGCCCAATTAGCGGGAGTAGGGCAGATACGCAGTATTTT. It translates to CASSPISGSRADTQYF. V usage is TRBV3-1 (or the pseudogene TRBV3-2) and J usage is TRBJ2-3, with 9 bases matching TRBD2. The CDR3 sequence is 16 residues long. The V gene end was trimmed by 4 bases and the J gene end by 4 bases; junction bases not matched to a gene: 9. Per the germline V gene, CDR1 is LGHDT and CDR2 is YNNKEL (reference sequence).

DNA of the CDR3: TGTGCCGCCGGACAGCTAAACACTGAAGCTTTCTTT. Translating it yields CAAGQLNTEAFF. This rearrangement joins TRBV10-3 to TRBJ1-1, with a tentative D call TRBD1 (6 bases). There are 12 residues in the CDR3. Germline-derived CDR1 and CDR2 are ENHRY and SYGVKD. V lost 11 bases and J lost 2, with 12 bases in between.

V and J are TRBV30 and TRBJ2-3, with 12 nucleotides matching TRBD2. Looked up from germline, CDR1 is GTSNPN and CDR2 is SVGIG (reference sequence). This CDR3 region has 15 residues. The V gene end was trimmed by 0 bases and the J gene end by 6 bases; junction bases not matched to a gene: 4. CDR3 residues: CAWSVLAGGWDTQYF. CDR3 coding DNA: TGTGCCTGGAGTGTTCTAGCGGGGGGGTGGGATACGCAGTATTTT.

The J gene is TRBJ1-5, the V gene TRBV19; D unresolved. V was shortened by 5 bases and J by 0 bases, with 17 bases between the two germline ends. The CDR3 is made up of 17 amino acids. Germline CDR1 reads LNHDA; CDR2 reads SQIVND (reference sequence). The DNA for the CDR3 is TGTGCCAGTAGTGCCGTCCCGGTCCCCTATAGCAATCAGCCCCAGCATTTT. Protein product: CASSAVPVPYSNQPQHF. Looking up the rest from reference TRBV19 and TRBJ1-5 gives the full variable domain: DGGITQSPKYLFRKEGQNVTLSCEQNLNHDAMYWYRQDPGQGLRLIYYSQIVNDFQKGDIAEGYSVSREKKESFPLTVTSAQKNPTAFYLCASSAVPVPYSNQPQHFGDGTRLSIL.

This sequence joins TRBV7-9 and TRBJ2-3; tentative D call: TRBD2 (5 bases). Germline V gene data show CDR1 as SEHNR and CDR2 as FQNEAQ (reference sequence). The CDR3 has 13 residues. Trimming shortened V by 7 bases and J by 2 bases, and 10 bases separated the two germline ends. This CDR3 is CASKAGVTDTQYF. CDR3 bases: TGTGCCAGCAAAGCCGGGGTCACAGATACGCAGTATTTT.

CDR3 coding DNA: TGTGCCAGCAGGGTAGGGACTGCCTCCTACAATGAGCAGTTCTTC. It yields the protein CASRVGTASYNEQFF. This chain connects TRBV6-6 to TRBJ2-1; tentatively, D is TRBD2 (6 bases). Germline CDR1 is MNHNY and CDR2 is SVGAGI (reference sequence). With 6 bases removed from V and 0 bases from J, the gap between germline ends came to 12 bases. The CDR3 spans 15 residues.

CDR3 in amino acids: CASIGRDRVGANYGYTF. DNA for the CDR3: TGTGCCAGCATTGGTCGGGACAGGGTTGGGGCTAACTATGGCTACACCTTC. The chain recombines TRBV27 with TRBJ1-2; 9 bases map to TRBD1. The CDR3 totals 17 residues. V lost 7 bases to trimming and J lost 0 bases; unmatched junction nucleotides: 12. Germline V gene sequence: CDR1 MNHEY, CDR2 SMNVEV (reference sequence).

Only a few counts were recorded for this clone. The J gene is TRBJ2-5, the V gene TRBV6-2 or TRBV6-3; D possibly corresponds to TRBD2 (5 bases). The V and J ends lost 2 bases and 2 bases respectively, with 12 bases between them. CDR3 length equals 15 residues. From germline, CDR1 is MNHEY and CDR2 SVGEGT. The CDR3 loop is CASSYLRREQETQYF. The CDR3 DNA reads as TGTGCCAGCAGTTACCTCCGAAGGGAGCAAGAGACCCAGTACTTC.

The rearrangement links TRBV18 to TRBJ1-4, with 7 positions matching TRBD1. The CDR3 loop spans 14 amino acids. J lost 7 bases, V lost 6 bases, and 8 bases had no gene match. Germline CDR1 and CDR2: KGHSH and LQKENI. This chain's CDR3 is CASSESRQGEKLFF. CDR3 sequence (DNA): TGTGCCAGCTCTGAGTCGAGACAGGGTGAAAAACTGTTTTTT.

The chain recombines TRBV5-4 with TRBJ2-3; 10 positions match TRBD2. This CDR3 contains 15 residues. From germline, CDR1 is SGHNT and CDR2 YYREEE (reference sequence). The ends lost 5 bases at V and 1 base at J; junction bases unmatched: 4. Here the CDR3 reads CASRAGTSGTDTQYF. Written as DNA, the CDR3 is TGTGCCAGCAGGGCAGGGACTAGCGGCACAGATACGCAGTATTTT.

This chain links TRBV10-1 with TRBJ2-1; 10 bases line up with TRBD2. This CDR3 comprises 17 residues. With 0 bases clipped from V and 7 bases from J, the junction kept 9 bases outside the gene matches. CDR1 WNHNN and CDR2 SYGVQD come from the germline V gene (reference sequence). CDR3 amino acids: CASSESILAGARNEQFF. In DNA, the CDR3 is TGCGCCAGCAGTGAGTCTATCCTAGCGGGAGCTCGGAATGAGCAGTTCTTC.

The chain has TRBV6-1 and TRBJ2-7, with TRBD2 matching 7 bases. J lost 6 bases, V lost 0 bases, and 5 bases had no gene match. This CDR3 comprises 14 residues. Germline values: CDR1 MNHNS, CDR2 SASEGT. CDR3 DNA sequence: TGTGCCAGCAGTGAAGCTGGCGGGAGTTTCGAGCAGTACTTC. Translation: CASSEAGGSFEQYF.

The chain is built from TRBV5-1 and TRBJ1-2; weak D call: TRBD1 (5 bases). Germline V lookup: CDR1 SGHRS, CDR2 YFSETQ. This CDR3 has 14 amino acids. Trimming took off 0 bases at V and 6 bases at J, with 12 bases between the two ends. The DNA for the CDR3 is TGCGCCAGCAGCTTGGGAGTTGCGGGGGATGGCTACACCTTC. Translated: CASSLGVAGDGYTF.

The chain couples TRBV28 to TRBJ1-2; no reliable D call. The CDR3 runs 13 residues. The germline V and J ends were trimmed by 7 bases and 2 bases, with 11 bases remaining between them. The germline gives CDR1 MDHEN, CDR2 SYDVKM. Here the CDR3 reads CASTSLPNYGYTF. DNA of the CDR3: TGTGCCAGCACATCTCTACCGAACTATGGCTACACCTTC.

Concerning this clone: Other DNA sequences within the sample encode an identical CDR3. The gene calls are TRBV5-1 and TRBJ1-4; the match to TRBD1 covers 9 bases. Germline CDR1 and CDR2: SGHRS and YFSETQ. This CDR3 is built from 13 residues. V lost 4 bases and J lost 7; bases outside the gene matches: 2. This chain's CDR3 is CASSPGQGEKLFF. The CDR3 coding sequence is TGCGCCAGCAGCCCGGGACAGGGTGAAAAACTGTTTTTT. Full variable domain (outside the CDR3, taken from reference TRBV5-1 and TRBJ1-4): KAGVTQTPRYLIKTRGQQVTLSCSPISGHRSVSWYQQTPGQGLQFLFEYFSETQRNKGNFPGRFSGRQFSNSRSEMNVSTLELGDSALYLCASSPGQGEKLFFGSGTQLSVL.

The rearrangement links TRBV7-9 to TRBJ2-2; D might be TRBD1 (5 bases). CDR3 length equals 16 residues. Trimming removed 0 bases at V and 6 bases at J, with 14 bases between. Germline V lookup: CDR1 SEHNR, CDR2 FQNEAQ (reference sequence). CDR3 protein: CASSLAGTGYPGELFF. CDR3 nucleotides: TGTGCCAGCAGCTTAGCCGGTACAGGCTATCCCGGGGAGCTGTTTTTT.

This clone appeared a single time. V and J are TRBV15 and TRBJ2-2; TRBD1 matches 7 bases. The CDR3 consists of 15 residues. V shed 0 bases and J 7 bases; nucleotides not matched to a gene: 5. Germline V lookup: CDR1 LNHNV, CDR2 YYDKDF (reference sequence). CDR3 coding DNA: TGTGCCACCAGCAGAGACAAAACAGGGGTCGGGGAGCTGTTTTTT. This gives the protein CATSRDKTGVGELFF. Based on the CDR3 plus reference TRBV15 and TRBJ2-2, the full variable domain is DAMVIQNPRYQVTQFGKPVTLSCSQTLNHNVMYWYQQKSSQAPKLLFHYYDKDFNNEADTPDNFQSRRPNTSFCFLDIRSPGLGDTAMYLCATSRDKTGVGELFFGEGSRLTVL.

The chain recombines TRBV4-3 with TRBJ2-2, with 8 bases aligning to TRBD2. After removal of 0 bases from V and 0 bases from J, the junction contained 6 bases not matched to a gene. Germline V CDR1 and CDR2: LGHNA, YSLEER. The CDR3 length is 18 residues. The CDR3 protein is CASSQDNSGVANTGELFF. The CDR3 nucleotides read TGCGCCAGCAGCCAAGATAATAGCGGGGTCGCGAACACCGGGGAGCTGTTTTTT.

This clone occurred a few times. The J gene is TRBJ2-5, the V gene TRBV13; a possible D gene is TRBD1 (5 bases). Germline CDR1 PRHDT, CDR2 FYEKMQ (reference sequence). Trimming left V 3 bases short and J 4 bases short, with 12 bases between. CDR3 length: 14 residues. CDR3 sequence reads: CASSFQGFGETQYF. Here the CDR3 DNA reads TGTGCCAGCAGCTTCCAGGGCTTTGGAGAGACCCAGTACTTC.

This clone was counted a single time. This chain uses TRBV5-6 with TRBJ1-6; 7 bases align to TRBD1. The V segment lost 0 bases and the J segment 7 bases; nucleotides outside the gene matches: 10. This CDR3 is 17 amino acids long. The germline V gene has CDR1 SGHDT and CDR2 YYEEEE. CDR3 coding DNA: TGTGCCAGCAGCTTGGCCGGGGACAGCCTGTGGAATTCACCCCTCCACTTT. Amino acid sequence: CASSLAGDSLWNSPLHF.

The chain carries TRBV6-2 or TRBV6-3 and TRBJ2-3; D gene uncertain. Germline values: CDR1 MNHEY, CDR2 SVGEGT. The V end was cut by 6 bases, the J end by 5 bases, with 6 bases between. The CDR3 loop spans 11 amino acids. As DNA, the CDR3 is TGTGCCAGCAGCGTATTAGATACGCAGTATTTT. As protein: CASSVLDTQYF.

This clone was found a few times. The chain carries TRBV4-2 and TRBJ2-1, with D perhaps matching TRBD2 (6 bases). CDR3 length: 15 residues. Trimming removed 5 bases at V and 8 bases at J, with 19 bases between. The germline V gene encodes CDR1 LGHNA and CDR2 YNFKEQ. The CDR3 protein is CASSSRGLGLDEQFF. CDR3 sequence (DNA): TGTGCCAGCAGCTCCCGGGGACTGGGTTTGGATGAGCAGTTCTTC.

The V gene is TRBV6-4, the J gene TRBJ1-2; D perhaps matches TRBD1 (5 bases). V shed 4 bases and J shed 2 bases, with 8 bases lying between them. Germline V CDR1 and CDR2: MRHNA, SNTAGT. The CDR3 loop spans 13 amino acids. CDR3 sequence: CASSGAGNYGYTF. In DNA, the CDR3 is TGTGCCAGCAGTGGGGCAGGGAACTATGGCTACACCTTC.

The table lists this clone with a few counts. The chain couples TRBV5-4 to TRBJ2-2; 11 bases line up with TRBD1. Germline CDR1 is SGHNT and CDR2 is YYREEE (reference sequence). V was clipped by 1 base and J by 3 bases; unmatched bases: 8. This CDR3 contains 18 residues. CDR3 amino acids: CASSLFGRTGGYTGELFF. CDR3 nucleotide sequence: TGTGCCAGCAGCTTGTTTGGGCGGACAGGGGGCTACACCGGGGAGCTGTTTTTT.

This clone was observed once. The V and J genes are TRBV6-5 and TRBJ1-3; 7 nucleotides match TRBD1. The CDR3 runs 13 residues. The germline V gene has CDR1 MNHEY and CDR2 SVGAGI. V lost 5 bases to trimming and J lost 11 bases; unmatched junction nucleotides: 9. For the CDR3, the DNA is TGTGCCAGCAGTCCTAGGGACAGTAGGGCCATATATTTT. Protein: CASSPRDSRAIYF.

The chain combines TRBV5-6 with TRBJ2-2, with 8 bases matching TRBD1. Germline assignment: CDR1 SGHDT and CDR2 YYEEEE. The CDR3 spans 14 residues. Trimming removed 3 bases from V and 4 bases from J; junction bases left unmatched: 2. CDR3 amino acids: CASSWTGLTGELFF. The CDR3 bases are TGTGCCAGCAGCTGGACAGGGCTCACCGGGGAGCTGTTTTTT. The whole variable domain, remainder taken from reference TRBV5-6 and TRBJ2-2, is DAGVTQSPTHLIKTRGQQVTLRCSPKSGHDTVSWYQQALGQGPQFIFQYYEEEERQRGNFPDRFSGHQFPNYSSELNVNALLLGDSALYLCASSWTGLTGELFFGEGSRLTVL.